A single sample is the source of the 8 T cell receptor beta chains below, sequenced in a study of patients and donors after allogeneic stem cell transplantation. TCRdb used MiXCR to reprocess the RT-PCR reads, holding one entry per CDR3 protein. The sample contains 190,000 or so distinct CDR3 sequences, around two fifths of which appear only once. The specimen was blood, either unsorted or a sorted T cell fraction (not recorded which). The receptors derive from a human donor who was either an allogeneic HSCT recipient or a stem cell or donor lymphocyte infusion donor (not recorded which). It is not recorded whose cells these are; they may come from a transplant donor.

This chain joins TRBV7-9 and TRBJ1-4; D call uncertain. With 2 bases removed from V and 5 bases from J, the gap between germline ends came to 9 bases. The length of the CDR3 is 14 residues. Germline CDR1 reads SEHNR; CDR2 reads FQNEAQ (reference sequence). CDR3 sequence reads: CASSLHGNNEKLFF. The DNA for the CDR3 is TGTGCCAGCAGCTTACACGGGAACAATGAAAAACTGTTTTTT.

This clonotype has a handful of counts. The rearrangement uses TRBV10-3 and TRBJ2-7; D may be TRBD1 (6 bases). The CDR3 is made up of 13 amino acids. V dropped 8 bases and J dropped 1 base, with 12 bases sitting between them. CDR1 and CDR2 from the germline V gene are ENHRY and SYGVKD. CDR3 amino acids: CAIGGHTSYEQYF. In DNA form, the CDR3 reads TGTGCCATCGGGGGACACACGTCCTACGAGCAGTACTTC.

This CDR3 is CSARLLLTYEQYF. The DNA of the CDR3 is TGCAGTGCCAGACTACTCCTAACCTACGAGCAGTACTTC. The rearrangement uses TRBV20-1 and TRBJ2-7; possibly TRBD2 for D (5 bases). CDR3 length equals 13 residues. The ends were cut back, 6 bases at V and 2 bases at J, with 14 bases in the middle. Germline CDR1 and CDR2: DFQATT and SNEGSKA (reference sequence).

V gene TRBV10-3 combines with J gene TRBJ2-7, with D unclear. Germline V gene data show CDR1 as ENHRY and CDR2 as SYGVKD. The CDR3 extends over 16 amino acids. Trimming cost V 1 base and J 0 bases, with 13 bases left between them. CDR3 nucleotide sequence: TGTGCCATCAGTGAGTACCCAGGCCGCAGCTCCTACGAGCAGTACTTC. Protein product: CAISEYPGRSSYEQYF.

The V gene is TRBV20-1, the J gene TRBJ2-1; D call uncertain. CDR1 is DFQATT and CDR2 is SNEGSKA in the germline V gene (reference sequence). V dropped 0 bases and J dropped 2 bases, with 8 bases sitting between them. The CDR3 totals 14 residues. The CDR3 nucleotides are TGCAGTGCTAGAGACCAAAAACCCTACAATGAGCAGTTCTTC. Amino acid sequence: CSARDQKPYNEQFF.

In this sample, this clonotype turned up a few times. This chain links TRBV4-1 with TRBJ1-2, with D possibly TRBD1 on 5 matching bases. Germline V gene data show CDR1 as MGHRA and CDR2 as YSYEKL. The CDR3 has 17 amino acids. Trimming took 0 bases from V and 4 from J, leaving 18 bases between them. CDR3 DNA: TGCGCCAGCAGCCAAGAATATGGGACCCCTCTACTCTATGGCTACACCTTC. Protein sequence: CASSQEYGTPLLYGYTF.

The gene calls are TRBV28 and TRBJ1-6; TRBD1 matches 7 bases. The V gene's germline CDR1 is MDHEN and CDR2 SYDVKM. V lost 4 bases to trimming and J lost 9 bases; unmatched junction nucleotides: 9. This CDR3 region has 15 residues. The CDR3 is CASSSPQGRGSPLHF. The CDR3 nucleotides are TGTGCCAGCAGTTCCCCACAGGGGCGGGGTTCACCCCTCCACTTT.

This clonotype has only a few counts. This chain connects TRBV19 to TRBJ1-1; D call uncertain. V lost 6 bases and J lost 6, with 8 bases in between. Germline values: CDR1 LNHDA, CDR2 SQIVND (reference sequence). There are 11 residues in the CDR3. The CDR3: CASRFGPEAFF. CDR3 bases: TGTGCCAGTAGGTTTGGTCCTGAAGCTTTCTTT.